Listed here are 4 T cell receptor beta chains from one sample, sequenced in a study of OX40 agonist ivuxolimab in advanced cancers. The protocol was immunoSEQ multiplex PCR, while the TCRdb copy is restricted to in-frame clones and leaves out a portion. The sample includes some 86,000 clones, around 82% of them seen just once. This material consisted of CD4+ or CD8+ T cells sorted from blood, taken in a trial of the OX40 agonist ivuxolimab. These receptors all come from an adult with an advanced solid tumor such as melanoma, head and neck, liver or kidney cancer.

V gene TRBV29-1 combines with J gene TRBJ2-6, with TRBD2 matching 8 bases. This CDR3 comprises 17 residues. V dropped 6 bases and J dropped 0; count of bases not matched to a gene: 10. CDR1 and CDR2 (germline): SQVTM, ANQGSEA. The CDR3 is CSVLGRAPYSGANVLTF. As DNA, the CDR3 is TGCAGCGTCCTCGGGAGGGCGCCTTACTCTGGGGCCAACGTCCTGACTTTC.

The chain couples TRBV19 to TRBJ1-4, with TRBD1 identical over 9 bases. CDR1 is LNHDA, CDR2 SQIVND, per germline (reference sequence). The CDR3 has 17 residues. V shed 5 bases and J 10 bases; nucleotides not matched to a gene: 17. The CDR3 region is CASSFPLDRGREGKLFF. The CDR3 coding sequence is TGTGCCAGTAGTTTCCCCCTGGACAGGGGAAGGGAGGGAAAACTGTTTTTT.

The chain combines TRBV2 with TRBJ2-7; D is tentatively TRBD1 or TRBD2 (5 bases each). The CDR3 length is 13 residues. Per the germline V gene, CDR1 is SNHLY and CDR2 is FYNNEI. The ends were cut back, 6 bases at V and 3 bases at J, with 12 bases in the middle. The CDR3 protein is CASRWDRGYEQYF. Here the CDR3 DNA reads TGTGCCAGCAGATGGGACCGAGGCTACGAGCAGTACTTC. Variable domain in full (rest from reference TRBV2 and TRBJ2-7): EPEVTQTPSHQVTQMGQEVILRCVPISNHLYFYWYRQILGQKVEFLVSFYNNEISEKSEIFDDQFSVERPDGSNFTLKIRSTKLEDSAMYFCASRWDRGYEQYFGPGTRLTVT.

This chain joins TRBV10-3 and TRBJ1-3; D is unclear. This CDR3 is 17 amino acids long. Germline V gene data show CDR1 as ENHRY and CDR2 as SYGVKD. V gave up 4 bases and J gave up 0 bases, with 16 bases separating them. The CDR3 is CAISGSRFLSSGNTIYF. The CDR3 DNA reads TGTGCCATCAGTGGGAGTAGGTTTTTGAGCTCTGGAAACACCATATATTTT.